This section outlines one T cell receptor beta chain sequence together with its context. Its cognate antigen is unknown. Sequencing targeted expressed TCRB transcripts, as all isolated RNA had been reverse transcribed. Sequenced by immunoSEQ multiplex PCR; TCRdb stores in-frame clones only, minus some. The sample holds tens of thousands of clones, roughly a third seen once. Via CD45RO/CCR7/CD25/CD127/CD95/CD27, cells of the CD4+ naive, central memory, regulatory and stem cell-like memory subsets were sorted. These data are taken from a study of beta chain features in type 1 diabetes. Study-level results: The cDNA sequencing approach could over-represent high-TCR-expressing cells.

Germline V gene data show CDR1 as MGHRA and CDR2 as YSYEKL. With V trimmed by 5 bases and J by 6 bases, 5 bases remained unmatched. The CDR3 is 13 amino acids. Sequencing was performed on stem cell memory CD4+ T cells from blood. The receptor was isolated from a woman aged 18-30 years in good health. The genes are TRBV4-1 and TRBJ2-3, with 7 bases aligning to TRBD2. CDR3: CASSFQGGDTQYF. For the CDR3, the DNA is TGCGCCAGCAGCTTCCAGGGAGGGGATACGCAGTATTTT.